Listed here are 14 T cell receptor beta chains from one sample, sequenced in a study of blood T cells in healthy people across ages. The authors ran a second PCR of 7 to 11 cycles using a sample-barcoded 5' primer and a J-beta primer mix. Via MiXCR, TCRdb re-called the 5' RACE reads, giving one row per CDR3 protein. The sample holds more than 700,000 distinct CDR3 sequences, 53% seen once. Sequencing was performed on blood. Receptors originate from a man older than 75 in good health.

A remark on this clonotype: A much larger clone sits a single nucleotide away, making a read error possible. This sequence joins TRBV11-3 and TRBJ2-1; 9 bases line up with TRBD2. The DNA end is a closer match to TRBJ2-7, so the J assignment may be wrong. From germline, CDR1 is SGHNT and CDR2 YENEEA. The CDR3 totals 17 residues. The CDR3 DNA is TGTGCCAGCAGCTCCCCTACTCTAGCGGGACGAAGCAATGAGCAGTACTTC. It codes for CASSSPTLAGRSNEQYF.

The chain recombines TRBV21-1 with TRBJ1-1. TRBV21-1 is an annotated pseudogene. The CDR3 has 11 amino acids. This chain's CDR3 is CASSTSAEAFF. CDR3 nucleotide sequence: TGTGCCAGCAGCACTTCAGCCGAGGCTTTCTTT.

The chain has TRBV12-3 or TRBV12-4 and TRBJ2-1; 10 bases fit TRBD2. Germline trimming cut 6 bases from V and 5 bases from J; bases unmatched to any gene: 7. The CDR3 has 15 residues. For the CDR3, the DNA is TGTGCCAGCAGACCTCCGGGACTAGCGAACAATGAGCAGTTCTTC. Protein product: CASRPPGLANNEQFF.

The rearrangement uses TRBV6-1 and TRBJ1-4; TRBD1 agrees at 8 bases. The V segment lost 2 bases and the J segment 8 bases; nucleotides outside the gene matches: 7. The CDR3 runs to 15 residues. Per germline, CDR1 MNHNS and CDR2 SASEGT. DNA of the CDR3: TGTGCCAGCAGTGAAACAGGGGGGCCTAGAGAAAAACTGTTTTTT. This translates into CASSETGGPREKLFF.

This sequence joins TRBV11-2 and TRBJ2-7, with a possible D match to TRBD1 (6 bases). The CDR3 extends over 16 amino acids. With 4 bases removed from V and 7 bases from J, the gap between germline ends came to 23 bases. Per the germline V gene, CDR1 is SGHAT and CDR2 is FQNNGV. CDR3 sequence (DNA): TGTGCCAGCAGCTCCCCAGGGGACCGGGCTATGGGAGAGCAGTACTTC. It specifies CASSSPGDRAMGEQYF. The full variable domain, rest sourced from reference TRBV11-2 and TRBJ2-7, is EAGVAQSPRYKIIEKRQSVAFWCNPISGHATLYWYQQILGQGPKLLIQFQNNGVVDDSQLPKDRFSAERLKGVDSTLKIQPAKLEDSAVYLCASSSPGDRAMGEQYFGPGTRLTVT.

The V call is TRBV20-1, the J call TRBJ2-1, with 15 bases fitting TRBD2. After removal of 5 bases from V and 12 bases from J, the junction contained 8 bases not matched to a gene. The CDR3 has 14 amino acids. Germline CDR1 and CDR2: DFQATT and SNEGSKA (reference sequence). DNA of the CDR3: TGCAGTGCTTCGGGACTAGCGGGAGGCCTGGGGCAGTTCTTC. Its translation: CSASGLAGGLGQFF.

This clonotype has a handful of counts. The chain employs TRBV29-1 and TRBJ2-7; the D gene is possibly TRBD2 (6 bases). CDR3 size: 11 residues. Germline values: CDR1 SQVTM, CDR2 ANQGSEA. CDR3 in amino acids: CSAQEGAEQYF. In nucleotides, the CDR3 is TGCAGTGCCCAGGAGGGCGCCGAGCAGTACTTC.

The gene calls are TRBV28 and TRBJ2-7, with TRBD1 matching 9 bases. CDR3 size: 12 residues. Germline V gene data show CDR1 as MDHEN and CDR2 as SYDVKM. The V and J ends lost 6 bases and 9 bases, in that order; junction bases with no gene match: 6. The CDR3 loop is CASSLTGGLQYF. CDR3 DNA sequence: TGTGCCAGCAGCTTAACAGGGGGCTTGCAGTACTTC.

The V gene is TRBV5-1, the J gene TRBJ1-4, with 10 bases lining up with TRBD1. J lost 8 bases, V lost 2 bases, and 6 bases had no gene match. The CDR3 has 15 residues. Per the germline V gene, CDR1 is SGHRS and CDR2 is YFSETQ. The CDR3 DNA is TGCGCCAGCAGCTTACGGACAGGGGGAAGCGAAAAACTGTTTTTT. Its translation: CASSLRTGGSEKLFF.

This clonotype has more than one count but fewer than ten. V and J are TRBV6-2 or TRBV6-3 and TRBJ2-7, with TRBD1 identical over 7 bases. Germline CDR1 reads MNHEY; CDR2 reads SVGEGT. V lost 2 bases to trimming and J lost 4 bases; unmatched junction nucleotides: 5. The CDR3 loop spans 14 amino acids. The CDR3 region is CASSYRRGLYEQYF. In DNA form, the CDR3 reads TGTGCCAGCAGTTACAGAAGGGGGCTATACGAGCAGTACTTC.

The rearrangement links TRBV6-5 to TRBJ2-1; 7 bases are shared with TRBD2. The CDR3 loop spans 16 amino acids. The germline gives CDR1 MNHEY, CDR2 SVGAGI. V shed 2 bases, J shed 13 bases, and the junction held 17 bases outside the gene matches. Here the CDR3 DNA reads TGTGCCAGCAGTTACCTCTCAGCGGGGAACCAAGAGACCCAGTTCTTC. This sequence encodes CASSYLSAGNQETQFF.

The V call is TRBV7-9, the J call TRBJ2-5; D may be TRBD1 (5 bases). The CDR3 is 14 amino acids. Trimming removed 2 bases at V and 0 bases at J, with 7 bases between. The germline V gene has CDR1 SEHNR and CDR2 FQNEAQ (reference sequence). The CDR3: CASSLQGDQETQYF. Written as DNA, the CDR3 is TGTGCCAGCAGCTTACAGGGTGACCAAGAGACCCAGTACTTC.

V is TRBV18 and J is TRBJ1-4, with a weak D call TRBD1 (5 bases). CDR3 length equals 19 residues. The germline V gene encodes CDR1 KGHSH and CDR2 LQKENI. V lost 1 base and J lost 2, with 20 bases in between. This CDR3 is CASSPLFRGAPRTNEKLFF. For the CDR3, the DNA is TGTGCCAGCTCACCACTCTTCCGAGGGGCGCCGAGGACTAATGAAAAACTGTTTTTT.

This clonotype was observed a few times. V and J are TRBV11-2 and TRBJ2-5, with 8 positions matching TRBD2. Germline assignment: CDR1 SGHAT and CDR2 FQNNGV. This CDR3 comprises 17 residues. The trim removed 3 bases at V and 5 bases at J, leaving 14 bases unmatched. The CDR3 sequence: CASSFLGTLAGLETQYF. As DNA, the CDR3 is TGTGCCAGCAGCTTTTTGGGGACGTTAGCGGGGTTGGAGACCCAGTACTTC.